This T cell receptor beta chain emerged from a study of cytomegalovirus exposure and HLA in healthy donors. Study-wide points: Researchers reported in a later analysis that common viral pathogens appeared linked to several top clusters. The authors judged a highly shared variant cluster likely a sequencing artifact.

Turning to this clone: The antigen remains undetermined.

The PCR had 60 Vbeta and 13 Jbeta primers. Only in-frame clones appear in the TCRdb table, and some are missing; sequencing was by immunoSEQ multiplex PCR. The sample has 210,000 or so clones, 70% to 80% seen once. The material sequenced was PBMCs. This TCR was sampled from an older woman in good health and CMV-seropositive.

CDR3 region: CASSPREIRETQYF. DNA for the CDR3: TGTGCCAGCTCACCGCGGGAAATTAGGGAGACCCAGTACTTC. The rearrangement joins TRBV18 to TRBJ2-5, with D perhaps TRBD2 (6 bases). The germline V and J ends were trimmed by 3 bases and 5 bases, with 13 bases remaining between them. CDR1 KGHSH and CDR2 LQKENI come from the germline V gene. The CDR3 is 14 amino acids.